This T cell receptor beta chain was identified in a study of T cell responses to AZD1222 COVID-19 vaccine. For the study at large: Second doses at about 4 or about 12 weeks were pooled. Study results and limitations: Spike regions recognized by vaccine-associated CD4 TCRs spanned the protein, led by 160-218 and 743-854.

TCRdb keeps only in-frame clones here, not all; method: immunoSEQ multiplex PCR. This sample has some 150,000 clones; 89% occur once, and the top ten carry approximately 3%. CDR1 and CDR2 (germline): SQVTM, ANQGSEA. The V gene end was trimmed by 7 bases and the J gene end by 2 bases; junction bases not matched to a gene: 7. The CDR3 totals 13 residues. As to this clone: Its specificity is unknown.

The V call is TRBV29-1, the J call TRBJ1-1, with 7 bases that match TRBD1. The source of this sequence is an adult in good health. The sample here was peripheral blood, taken on day 0 of AZD1222 vaccination. The CDR3: CSARTGDNTEAFF. DNA of the CDR3: TGCAGCGCTCGAACAGGGGACAACACTGAAGCTTTCTTT.